This T cell receptor beta chain was recovered during a study of human T cells and chemical hapten exposure. Across the whole study: Patch tests applied 0.01% DPC to the upper back and were scored after 6 days.

The sample's time point: patch test 3, about 24 weeks after DPC sensitization. Treatment in this sample: therapeutic diphenylcyclopropenone sensitization with weekly scalp DPC. The CDR3 spans 14 residues. V was pared by 4 bases and J by 1 base, with 9 bases between. Germline loops: CDR1 ENHRY, CDR2 SYGVKD. TCRdb reprocessed the RACE reads via MiXCR and lists one record per CDR3 protein. Here the sample spans about 190,000 distinct CDR3 sequences, 24% being singletons. The specimen comprised whole blood, sampled in connection with sensitization to the hapten diphenylcyclopropenone (DPC). The sequence derives from a woman between 40 and 50 years old with alopecia areata. Some clones in this sample may be carry-over from other donors' samples. The V call is TRBV10-3, the J call TRBJ2-3, with no clear D. DNA for the CDR3: TGTGCCATCAGTGTGGCCGAACGCACAGATACGCAGTATTTT. Residues: CAISVAERTDTQYF.